The 5 T cell receptor beta chains reported below all come from one sample, sequenced in a study of T cells in Graves' hyperthyroidism and ophthalmopathy. Researchers took RNA transcripts and amplified the TCR beta CDR3 regions from them. An initial round of RT-PCR targeting the TCR CDR3 relied on the HTBI primer set. MiXCR, applied by TCRdb to the multiplex PCR reads, yields one record per CDR3 protein. The sample records 690,000 or so distinct CDR3 sequences, about 17% being singletons. The specimen was blood. Receptor source: a woman between 50 and 59 years old with Graves' hyperthyroidism that later progressed to Graves' ophthalmopathy.

The chain is built from TRBV7-9 and TRBJ2-2, with TRBD1 identical over 8 bases. Germline CDR1 and CDR2: SEHNR and FQNEAQ (reference sequence). V lost 5 bases and J lost 9; bases outside the gene matches: 8. The CDR3 sequence is 14 residues long. CDR3 coding DNA: TGTGCCAGCAGCGGCACAGGGGGGTTGTGGGAGCTGTTTTTT. Translated, it gives CASSGTGGLWELFF.

V usage is TRBV12-3 or TRBV12-4 and J usage is TRBJ1-1; D call uncertain. Deletions cut 6 bases from V and 6 bases from J, with 11 bases between. The length of the CDR3 is 12 residues. Here the CDR3 reads CASRGLGPEAFF. DNA of the CDR3: TGTGCCAGCAGGGGCCTAGGCCCTGAAGCTTTCTTT.

This clonotype was counted a few times. V and J are TRBV20-1 and TRBJ2-7; D gene ambiguous. The V gene lost 6 bases and the J gene lost 3 bases, with 12 bases spanning the gap. The CDR3 contains 12 residues. Germline V gene sequence: CDR1 DFQATT, CDR2 SNEGSKA (reference sequence). The DNA of the CDR3 is TGCAGTGCCACGCATCGGTTCTACGAGCAGTACTTC. It is translated as CSATHRFYEQYF.

This clonotype turned up a few times. J is TRBJ2-1 and V is TRBV5-1; 9 nucleotides align to TRBD2. Germline V gives CDR1 SGHRS, CDR2 YFSETQ. The CDR3 runs to 17 residues. Unmatched junction bases numbered 14, after V lost 2 bases and J lost 8 bases. CDR3: CASSFRGGGAEIHEQFF. CDR3 in DNA: TGCGCCAGCAGCTTTAGGGGCGGGGGGGCCGAAATTCATGAGCAGTTCTTC. Filled out from reference TRBV5-1 and TRBJ2-1, the complete variable domain reads KAGVTQTPRYLIKTRGQQVTLSCSPISGHRSVSWYQQTPGQGLQFLFEYFSETQRNKGNFPGRFSGRQFSNSRSEMNVSTLELGDSALYLCASSFRGGGAEIHEQFFGPGTRLTVL.

In its sample, this clonotype was seen many times. The gene calls are TRBV12-3 or TRBV12-4 and TRBJ1-1; 9 nucleotides match TRBD1. The CDR3 totals 18 residues. V dropped 5 bases and J dropped 0; count of bases not matched to a gene: 13. CDR3 coding DNA: TGTGCCAGCAGTCGGGACAGGGCACGCATACTCATGAACACTGAAGCTTTCTTT. Its protein is CASSRDRARILMNTEAFF.